This T cell receptor delta chain is from a study of gammadelta T cells in human blood (TCRdb year 2020). Findings and caveats that apply to the study as a whole: According to the study, polyclonal expansion of innate gamma-delta T cells right after birth appeared to be driven by microbial exposure.

Reading from cysteine to phenylalanine, the CDR3 counts 19 amino acids. This entry keeps only the CDR3 DNA: 57 bases, framed from base 1. Ends trimmed: V by 9 bases, J by 1 base; bases unmatched to a gene: 20. From the germline V gene, CDR1 is TSWWSYY and CDR2 is QGS. Library creation used RT-PCR. Data came from an Illumina MiSeq. TCRdb reprocessed the public data with the CATT caller; entries with the same nucleotide sequence were combined afterwards. This sample gives about 1,100 delta-chain clones in total; about 6.5% of them show up just once. Of the sample, around a tenth is held by the ten largest clones. This clone is termed large (0.1 to 1%). No antigen is known for it. Per-base qualities were not stored, and no clone one base away is much larger.

Sequencing input: non-Vgamma9Vdelta2 gamma-delta T cells from infant blood. The chain links TRDV1 with TRDJ1; 10 of the junction bases match TRDD3. This TCR derives from a human donor. Read as DNA, the sequence is TGTGCTCTCCCAGACATCCTTCCTGGCACTGGGGGATTCACCGATAAACTCATCTTT. Its amino acids are CALPDILPGTGGFTDKLIF.